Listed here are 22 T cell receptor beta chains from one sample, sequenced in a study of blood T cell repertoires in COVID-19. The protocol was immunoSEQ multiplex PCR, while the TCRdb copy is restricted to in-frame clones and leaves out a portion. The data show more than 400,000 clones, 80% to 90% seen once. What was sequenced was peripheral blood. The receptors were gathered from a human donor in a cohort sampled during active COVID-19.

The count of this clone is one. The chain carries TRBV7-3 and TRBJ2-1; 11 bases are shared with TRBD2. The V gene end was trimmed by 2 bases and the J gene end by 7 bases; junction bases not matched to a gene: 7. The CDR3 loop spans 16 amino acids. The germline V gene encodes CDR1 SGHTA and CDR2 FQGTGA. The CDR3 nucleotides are TGTGCCAGCAGCTTACTTGGGACTAGCGGTCGAAATGAGCAGTTCTTC. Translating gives CASSLLGTSGRNEQFF.

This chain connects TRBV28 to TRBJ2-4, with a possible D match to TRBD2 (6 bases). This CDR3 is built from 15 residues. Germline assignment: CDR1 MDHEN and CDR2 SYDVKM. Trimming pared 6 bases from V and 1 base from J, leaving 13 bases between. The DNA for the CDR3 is TGTGCCAGCAGCCCAAGTGGAGGGGCCAAAAACATTCAGTACTTC. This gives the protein CASSPSGGAKNIQYF.

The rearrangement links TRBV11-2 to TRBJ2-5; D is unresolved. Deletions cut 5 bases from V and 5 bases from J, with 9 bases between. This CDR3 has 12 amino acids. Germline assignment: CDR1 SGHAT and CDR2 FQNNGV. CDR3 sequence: CASSPVGETQYF. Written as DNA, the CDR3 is TGTGCCAGCAGCCCTGTCGGGGAGACCCAGTACTTC.

This chain's CDR3 is CASSLQVYNEQFF. Here the CDR3 DNA reads TGCGCCAGCAGCTTACAGGTTTACAATGAGCAGTTCTTC. The V and J genes are TRBV4-1 and TRBJ2-1; D may be TRBD1 (5 bases). The CDR3 is 13 amino acids. Germline V gene data show CDR1 as MGHRA and CDR2 as YSYEKL. The V end was cut by 5 bases, the J end by 4 bases, with 9 bases between.

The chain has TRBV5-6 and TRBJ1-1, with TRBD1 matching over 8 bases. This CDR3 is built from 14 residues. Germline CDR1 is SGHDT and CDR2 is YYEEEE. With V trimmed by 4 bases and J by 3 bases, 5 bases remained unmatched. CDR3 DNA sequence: TGTGCCAGCAGCCCGGGACAGGCGTACACTGAAGCTTTCTTT. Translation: CASSPGQAYTEAFF.

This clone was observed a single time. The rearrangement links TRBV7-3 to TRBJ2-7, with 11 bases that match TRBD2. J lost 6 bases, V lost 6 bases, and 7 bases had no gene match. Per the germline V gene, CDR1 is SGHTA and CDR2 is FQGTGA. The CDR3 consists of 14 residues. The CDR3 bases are TGTGCCAGCAGTAGCGGGAGGGTAGAGGGCGAGCAGTACTTC. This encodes CASSSGRVEGEQYF.

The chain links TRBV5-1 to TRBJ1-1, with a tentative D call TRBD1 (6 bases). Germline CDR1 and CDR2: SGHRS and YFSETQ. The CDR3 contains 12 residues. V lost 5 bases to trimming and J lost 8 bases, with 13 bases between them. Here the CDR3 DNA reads TGCGCCAGCAGGTTTTCAGGGACAGAAGCTTTCTTT. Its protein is CASRFSGTEAFF.

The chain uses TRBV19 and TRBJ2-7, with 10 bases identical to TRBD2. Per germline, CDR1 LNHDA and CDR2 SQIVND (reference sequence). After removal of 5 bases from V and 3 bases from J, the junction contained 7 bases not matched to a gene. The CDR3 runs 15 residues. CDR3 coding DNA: TGTGCCAGTAGTCCCCGGACTAGCGGATACTACGAGCAGTACTTC. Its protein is CASSPRTSGYYEQYF.

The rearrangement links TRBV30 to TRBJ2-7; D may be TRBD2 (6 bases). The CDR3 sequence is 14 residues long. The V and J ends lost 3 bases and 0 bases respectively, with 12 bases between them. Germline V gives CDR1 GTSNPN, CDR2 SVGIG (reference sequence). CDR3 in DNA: TGTGCCTGGAGCCTAGCGATCCTCTCCTACGAGCAGTACTTC. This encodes CAWSLAILSYEQYF.

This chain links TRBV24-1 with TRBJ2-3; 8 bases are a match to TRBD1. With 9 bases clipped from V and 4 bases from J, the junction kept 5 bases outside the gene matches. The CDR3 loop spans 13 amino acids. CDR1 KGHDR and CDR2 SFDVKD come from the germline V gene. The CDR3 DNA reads TGTGCCACCCAGGACAGGGTAGCAGATACGCAGTATTTT. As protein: CATQDRVADTQYF.

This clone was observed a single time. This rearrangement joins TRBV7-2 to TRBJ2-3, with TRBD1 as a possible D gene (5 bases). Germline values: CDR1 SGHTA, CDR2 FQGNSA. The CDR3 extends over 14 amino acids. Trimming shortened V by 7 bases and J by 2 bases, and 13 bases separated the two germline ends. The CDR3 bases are TGTGCCAGCACCTTGGGGCGGATCACAGATACGCAGTATTTT. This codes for CASTLGRITDTQYF. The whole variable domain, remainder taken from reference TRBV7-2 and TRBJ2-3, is GAGVSQSPSNKVTEKGKDVELRCDPISGHTALYWYRQSLGQGLEFLIYFQGNSAPDKSGLPSDRFSAERTGGSVSTLTIQRTQQEDSAVYLCASTLGRITDTQYFGPGTRLTVL.

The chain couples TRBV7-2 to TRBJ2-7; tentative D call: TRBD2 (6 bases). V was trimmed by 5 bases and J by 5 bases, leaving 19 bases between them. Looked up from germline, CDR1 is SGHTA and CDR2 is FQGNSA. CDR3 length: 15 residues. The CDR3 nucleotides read TGTGCCAGCAGCCTCAAAGCGGGCAGTTCTAACGAGCAGTACTTC. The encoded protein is CASSLKAGSSNEQYF. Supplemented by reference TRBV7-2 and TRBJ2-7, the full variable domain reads GAGVSQSPSNKVTEKGKDVELRCDPISGHTALYWYRQSLGQGLEFLIYFQGNSAPDKSGLPSDRFSAERTGGSVSTLTIQRTQQEDSAVYLCASSLKAGSSNEQYFGPGTRLTVT.

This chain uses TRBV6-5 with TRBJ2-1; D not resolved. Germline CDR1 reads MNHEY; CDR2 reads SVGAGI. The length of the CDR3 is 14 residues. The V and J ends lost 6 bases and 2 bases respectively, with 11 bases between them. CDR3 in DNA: TGTGCCAGCAGCCCGACTGCAGCCTACAATGAGCAGTTCTTC. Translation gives CASSPTAAYNEQFF.

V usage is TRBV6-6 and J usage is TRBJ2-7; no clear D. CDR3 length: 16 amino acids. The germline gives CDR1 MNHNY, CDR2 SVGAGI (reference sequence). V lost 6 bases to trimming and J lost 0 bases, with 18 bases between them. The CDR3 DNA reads TGTGCCAGCAGCCCCGAAGAGTTGTCCTTCTCCTACGAGCAGTACTTC. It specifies CASSPEELSFSYEQYF.

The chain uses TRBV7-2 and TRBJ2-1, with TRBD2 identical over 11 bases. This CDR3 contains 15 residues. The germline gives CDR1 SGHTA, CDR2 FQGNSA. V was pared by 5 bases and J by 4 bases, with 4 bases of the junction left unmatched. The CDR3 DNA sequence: TGTGCCAGCAGCCGTCGACTAGCGGGATACAATGAGCAGTTCTTC. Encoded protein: CASSRRLAGYNEQFF.

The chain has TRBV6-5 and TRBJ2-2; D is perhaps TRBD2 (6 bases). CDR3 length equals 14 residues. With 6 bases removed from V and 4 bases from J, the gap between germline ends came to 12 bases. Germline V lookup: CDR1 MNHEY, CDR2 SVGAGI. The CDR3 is CASRPQGGTGELFF. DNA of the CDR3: TGTGCCAGCAGGCCCCAGGGAGGCACCGGGGAGCTGTTTTTT.

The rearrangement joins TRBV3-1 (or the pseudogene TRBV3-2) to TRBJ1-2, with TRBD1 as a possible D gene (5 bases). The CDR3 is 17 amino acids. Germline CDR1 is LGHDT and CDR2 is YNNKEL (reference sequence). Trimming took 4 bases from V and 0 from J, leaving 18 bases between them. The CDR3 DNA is TGTGCCAGCAGCCTCCGATCGACGGCCAGGGCTAACTATGGCTACACCTTC. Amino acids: CASSLRSTARANYGYTF.

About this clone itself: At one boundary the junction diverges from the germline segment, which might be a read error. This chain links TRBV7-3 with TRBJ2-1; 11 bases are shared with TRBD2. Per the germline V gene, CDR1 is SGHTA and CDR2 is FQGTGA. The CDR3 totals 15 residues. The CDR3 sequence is CASSLTSGGYNEQFF. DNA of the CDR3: TGTGCCAGCAGCCTAACTAGCGGGGGCTACAATGAGCAGTTCTTC.

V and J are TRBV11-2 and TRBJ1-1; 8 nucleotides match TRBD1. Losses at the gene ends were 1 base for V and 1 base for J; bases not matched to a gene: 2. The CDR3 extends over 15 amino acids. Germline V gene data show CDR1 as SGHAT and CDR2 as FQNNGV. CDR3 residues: CASSLVGTGNTEAFF. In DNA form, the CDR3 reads TGTGCCAGCAGCTTAGTTGGGACAGGGAACACTGAAGCTTTCTTT. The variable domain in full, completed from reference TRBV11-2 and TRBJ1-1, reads EAGVAQSPRYKIIEKRQSVAFWCNPISGHATLYWYQQILGQGPKLLIQFQNNGVVDDSQLPKDRFSAERLKGVDSTLKIQPAKLEDSAVYLCASSLVGTGNTEAFFGQGTRLTVV.

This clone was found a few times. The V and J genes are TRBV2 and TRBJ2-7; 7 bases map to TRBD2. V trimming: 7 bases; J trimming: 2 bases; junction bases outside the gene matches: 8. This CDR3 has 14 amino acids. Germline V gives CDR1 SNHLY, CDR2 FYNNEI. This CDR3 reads CASNEREVAYEQYF. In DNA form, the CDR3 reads TGTGCCAGCAACGAACGGGAGGTCGCCTACGAGCAGTACTTC.

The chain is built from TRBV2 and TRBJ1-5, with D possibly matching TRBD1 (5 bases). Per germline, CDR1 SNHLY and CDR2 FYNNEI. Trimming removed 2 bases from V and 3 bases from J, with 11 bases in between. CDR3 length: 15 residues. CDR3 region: CASSERAGPNQPQHF. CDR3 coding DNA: TGTGCCAGCAGTGAAAGGGCGGGGCCCAATCAGCCCCAGCATTTT.

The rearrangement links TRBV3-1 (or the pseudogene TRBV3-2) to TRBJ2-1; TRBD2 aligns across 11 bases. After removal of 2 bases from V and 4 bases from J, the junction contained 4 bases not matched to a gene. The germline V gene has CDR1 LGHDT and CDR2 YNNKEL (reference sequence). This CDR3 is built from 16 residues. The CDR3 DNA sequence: TGTGCCAGCAGCCAATTAGCGGGAGGGCCTTACAATGAGCAGTTCTTC. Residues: CASSQLAGGPYNEQFF.